This record covers a single T cell receptor beta chain. The CDR3 has 14 residues. Trimming pared 5 bases from V and 3 bases from J, leaving 12 bases between. Germline-derived CDR1 and CDR2 are SGHTA and FQGNSA. This entry comes from a study of blood T cell repertoires in COVID-19. Cohort 3 recovered donors had two negative PCRs, clearance, or symptom resolution. Measured with immunoSEQ multiplex PCR; TCRdb has only the in-frame clones, and not every one. The sample holds 250,000 to 350,000 clones, approximately 88% seen once. The source material was PBMCs or T cells enriched from blood (not recorded which). The chain couples TRBV7-2 to TRBJ2-3, with D possibly TRBD2 on 5 matching bases. The receptor comes from a woman in her forties who had recovered from COVID-19. The CDR3 protein is CASSPGRLTDTQYF. CDR3 in DNA: TGTGCCAGCAGCCCTGGTCGACTAACAGATACGCAGTATTTT.